This TCR beta chain was recorded in a study of T-cell reconstitution after alpha-beta-depleted transplantation in children. Notes on the study in general: Counts and diversity of T cells one year after transplant came mostly from newly produced T cells.

It was with unique molecular identifiers that the TCRbeta library was prepared. TCRdb used MiXCR to reprocess the PCR reads, holding one entry per CDR3 protein. The data show more than 200,000 distinct CDR3 sequences, under 30% seen once. This clonotype was seen a handful of times. Its antigen remains unknown. The V gene lost 8 bases and the J gene lost 10 bases, with 12 bases spanning the gap. The CDR3 loop spans 11 amino acids. Germline loops: CDR1 SEHNR, CDR2 FQNEAQ (reference sequence). The sequences come from PBMCs, mostly from graft donor cells, collected 360 days after TCRalphabeta/CD19-depleted stem cell transplant. The sequence derives from a female patient aged 2 to 10 who had a stem cell transplant for congenital amegakaryocytic thrombocytopenia, so the T cells may come from the graft donor. The chain has TRBV7-9 and TRBJ2-1; TRBD2 is a possible D gene (5 bases). CDR3: CASRSGVEQFF. The CDR3 nucleotides are TGTGCCAGCCGATCCGGGGTCGAGCAGTTCTTC. Complete variable domain (other parts from reference TRBV7-9 and TRBJ2-1): DTGVSQNPRHKITKRGQNVTFRCDPISEHNRLYWYRQTLGQGPEFLTYFQNEAQLEKSRLLSDRFSAERPKGSFSTLEIQRTEQGDSAMYLCASRSGVEQFFGPGTRLTVL.